Below, one TCR beta chain is given with its context. It may be a read error: a sequence one base away is much more abundant. The data originate from a study of read filtering for tumor transcriptome and immune sequencing. Germline values: CDR1 SEHNR, CDR2 FQNEAQ (reference sequence). The CDR3 length is 14 residues. V lost 3 bases and J 4 bases, leaving 11 bases between the germline ends. Molecular barcoded adaptors covering alpha/delta and beta/gamma chains were used on roughly 400 ng RNA. TCRdb reanalysed the reads using MiXCR and keeps one entry per CDR3 protein. This table has more than 100,000 distinct CDR3 sequences, about 13% appearing once.

The clonotype was recovered from a donor at least 40 years old with multiple myeloma. V is TRBV7-9 and J is TRBJ2-3; D unresolved. Specimen: a population of CD138-negative cells sorted from bone marrow. The CDR3 protein is CASSFSFSSDTQYF. The CDR3 region has the DNA TGTGCCAGCAGCTTTTCTTTTAGCTCAGATACGCAGTATTTT. Supplemented by reference TRBV7-9 and TRBJ2-3, the full variable domain reads DTGVSQNPRHKITKRGQNVTFRCDPISEHNRLYWYRQTLGQGPEFLTYFQNEAQLEKSRLLSDRFSAERPKGSFSTLEIQRTEQGDSAMYLCASSFSFSSDTQYFGPGTRLTVL.